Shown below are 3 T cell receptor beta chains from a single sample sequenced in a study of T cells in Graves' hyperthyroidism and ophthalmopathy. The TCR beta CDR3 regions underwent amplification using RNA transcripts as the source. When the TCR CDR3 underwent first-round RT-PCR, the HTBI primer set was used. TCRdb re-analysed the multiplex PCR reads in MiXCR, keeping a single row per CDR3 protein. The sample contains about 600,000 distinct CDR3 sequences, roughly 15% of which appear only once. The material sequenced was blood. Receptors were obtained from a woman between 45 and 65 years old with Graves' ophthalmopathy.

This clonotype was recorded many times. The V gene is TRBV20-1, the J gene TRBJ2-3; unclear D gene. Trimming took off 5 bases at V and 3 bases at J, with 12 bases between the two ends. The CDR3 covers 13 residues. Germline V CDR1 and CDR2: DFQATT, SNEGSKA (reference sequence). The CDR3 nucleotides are TGCAGTGCTCAAAATATTAATACAGATACGCAGTATTTT. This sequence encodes CSAQNINTDTQYF.

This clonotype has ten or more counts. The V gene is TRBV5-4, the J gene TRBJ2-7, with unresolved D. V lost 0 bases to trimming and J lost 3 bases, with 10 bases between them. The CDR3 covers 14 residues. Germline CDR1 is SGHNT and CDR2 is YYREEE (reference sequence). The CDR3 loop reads CASSLGVGHYEQYF. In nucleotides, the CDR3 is TGTGCCAGCAGCTTGGGAGTAGGGCACTACGAGCAGTACTTC.

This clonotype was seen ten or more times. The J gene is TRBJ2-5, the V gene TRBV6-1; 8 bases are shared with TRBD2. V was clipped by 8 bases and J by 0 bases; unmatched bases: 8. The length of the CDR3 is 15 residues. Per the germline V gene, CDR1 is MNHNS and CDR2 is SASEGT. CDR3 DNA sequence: TGTGCCAGCGCCTCCCGGGGGGGTTACCAAGAGACCCAGTACTTC. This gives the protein CASASRGGYQETQYF.